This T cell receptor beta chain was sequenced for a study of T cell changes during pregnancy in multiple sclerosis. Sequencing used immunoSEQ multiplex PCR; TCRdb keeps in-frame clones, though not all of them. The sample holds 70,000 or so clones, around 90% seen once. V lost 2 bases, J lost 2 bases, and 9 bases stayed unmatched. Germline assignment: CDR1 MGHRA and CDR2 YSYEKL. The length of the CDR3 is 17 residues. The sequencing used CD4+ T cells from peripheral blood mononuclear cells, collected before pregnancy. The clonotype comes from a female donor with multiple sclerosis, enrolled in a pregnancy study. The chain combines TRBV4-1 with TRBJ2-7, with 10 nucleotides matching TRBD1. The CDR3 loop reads CASSQTTGTGEPYEQYF. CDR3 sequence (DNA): TGCGCCAGCAGCCAAACAACCGGGACAGGGGAGCCCTACGAGCAGTACTTC.